Below are 28 T cell receptor beta chains sequenced from a single sample in a study of siplizumab effects on memory and regulatory T cells. Assay used: immunoSEQ multiplex PCR; TCRdb lists only in-frame clones, some missing. The repertoire includes some 110,000 clones, over 90% of them detected once, and 0.55% to 0.7% sits in the top ten. Sequenced sample: Tregs sorted from blood. These receptors came from a human donor in good health.

The gene calls are TRBV11-2 and TRBJ1-3; perhaps TRBD1 as D (5 bases). Germline CDR1 SGHAT, CDR2 FQNNGV. This CDR3 spans 14 amino acids. Trimming took 2 bases from V and 4 from J, leaving 9 bases between them. CDR3: CASSLKGFGNTIYF. Here the CDR3 DNA reads TGTGCCAGCAGCTTAAAGGGGTTCGGAAACACCATATATTTT.

This clone has only one observation. This chain joins TRBV7-9 and TRBJ2-7; unclear D gene. This CDR3 region has 13 residues. CDR1 and CDR2 (germline): SEHNR, FQNEAQ (reference sequence). Trimming took 1 base from V and 4 from J, leaving 8 bases between them. CDR3 region: CASSLVKGYEQYF. As DNA, the CDR3 is TGTGCCAGCAGCTTAGTAAAAGGATACGAGCAGTACTTC.

This sequence joins TRBV10-3 and TRBJ2-3; D assignment may be TRBD1 or TRBD2 (5 bases each). V gave up 1 base and J gave up 0 bases, with 32 bases separating them. The germline V gene encodes CDR1 ENHRY and CDR2 SYGVKD. The CDR3 totals 23 residues. CDR3 bases: TGTGCCATCAGTGAGTTGGGGGTATGGGATCCCTGGGGTGGTCAACCTAGCACAGATACGCAGTATTTT. Protein product: CAISELGVWDPWGGQPSTDTQYF.

The V gene is TRBV2, the J gene TRBJ2-3; TRBD2 matches 7 bases. The trim removed 6 bases at V and 2 bases at J, leaving 5 bases unmatched. This CDR3 region has 14 residues. Germline lookup yields CDR1 SNHLY and CDR2 FYNNEI. The CDR3 sequence is CASSILATTDTQYF. DNA of the CDR3: TGTGCCAGCAGCATACTAGCGACCACAGATACGCAGTATTTT.

The chain carries TRBV11-2 and TRBJ1-1; 7 bases map to TRBD1. V was clipped by 6 bases and J by 4 bases; unmatched bases: 11. Germline lookup yields CDR1 SGHAT and CDR2 FQNNGV. The CDR3 covers 15 residues. The CDR3 DNA sequence: TGTGCCAGCAGTTGGACGACAGGGTCCGGCACTGAAGCTTTCTTT. Translation: CASSWTTGSGTEAFF. The whole variable domain, remainder taken from reference TRBV11-2 and TRBJ1-1, is EAGVAQSPRYKIIEKRQSVAFWCNPISGHATLYWYQQILGQGPKLLIQFQNNGVVDDSQLPKDRFSAERLKGVDSTLKIQPAKLEDSAVYLCASSWTTGSGTEAFFGQGTRLTVV.

The chain is built from TRBV5-1 and TRBJ1-1; D perhaps matches TRBD1 (5 bases). Trimming took 5 bases from V and 1 from J, leaving 15 bases between them. This CDR3 spans 15 amino acids. Germline V lookup: CDR1 SGHRS, CDR2 YFSETQ. In nucleotides, the CDR3 is TGCGCCAGCAGTCGTTCCCAGGGACCGAACACTGAAGCTTTCTTT. Translated, it gives CASSRSQGPNTEAFF.

This clone has only a few counts. The chain has TRBV7-3 and TRBJ1-1, with D perhaps matching TRBD1 (5 bases). Germline-derived CDR1 and CDR2 are SGHTA and FQGTGA. The CDR3 has 15 residues. The ends were cut back, 1 base at V and 1 base at J, with 10 bases in the middle. CDR3 sequence (DNA): TGTGCCAGCAGCTTAAGCGGGGACCCGAACACTGAAGCTTTCTTT. Its protein is CASSLSGDPNTEAFF.

The chain is built from TRBV5-6 and TRBJ2-1, with TRBD2 matching over 8 bases. Germline V lookup: CDR1 SGHDT, CDR2 YYEEEE. The CDR3 is made up of 16 amino acids. The V and J ends lost 1 base and 5 bases, in that order; junction bases with no gene match: 8. The CDR3 region has the DNA TGTGCCAGCAGCTTGACTAGCGGAGGGGGGAACAATGAGCAGTTCTTC. Protein product: CASSLTSGGGNNEQFF.

CDR3 residues: CASSLAASGIHEQYF. CDR3 nucleotide sequence: TGTGCCAGCAGCTTAGCGGCTAGCGGGATCCACGAGCAGTACTTC. This chain joins TRBV7-2 and TRBJ2-7; TRBD2 aligns across 9 bases. The CDR3 runs to 15 residues. The germline CDR1 and CDR2 sequences are SGHTA and FQGNSA. J lost 5 bases, V lost 0 bases, and 5 bases had no gene match.

The rearrangement uses TRBV5-4 and TRBJ2-1; D gene unclear. This CDR3 has 15 residues. CDR1 and CDR2 from the germline V gene are SGHNT and YYREEE (reference sequence). V dropped 0 bases and J dropped 0 bases, with 7 bases sitting between them. The CDR3 DNA reads as TGTGCCAGCAGCTTGGCGACCGGCTCCTACAATGAGCAGTTCTTC. Residues: CASSLATGSYNEQFF.

V is TRBV9 and J is TRBJ2-3; D gene uncertain. Looked up from germline, CDR1 is SGDLS and CDR2 is YYNGEE. The ends were cut back, 3 bases at V and 4 bases at J, with 15 bases in the middle. This CDR3 is 15 amino acids long. This CDR3 reads CASSAGSRAADTQYF. CDR3 DNA sequence: TGTGCCAGCAGCGCGGGTAGTAGGGCCGCAGATACGCAGTATTTT. The full variable domain, with the rest looked up from reference TRBV9 and TRBJ2-3, is DSGVTQTPKHLITATGQRVTLRCSPRSGDLSVYWYQQSLDQGLQFLIQYYNGEERAKGNILERFSAQQFPDLHSELNLSSLELGDSALYFCASSAGSRAADTQYFGPGTRLTVL.

The rearrangement uses TRBV5-1 and TRBJ1-6; the D is unclear. V lost 6 bases and J lost 3, with 7 bases in between. Germline CDR1 SGHRS, CDR2 YFSETQ. This CDR3 has 13 amino acids. CDR3 nucleotide sequence: TGCGCCAGCATGATGAGCTATAATTCACCCCTCCACTTT. It is translated as CASMMSYNSPLHF.

This chain joins TRBV5-1 and TRBJ2-5; the D is unclear. The CDR3 contains 14 residues. Germline lookup yields CDR1 SGHRS and CDR2 YFSETQ. Trimming stripped 2 bases from V and 2 bases from J, with 10 bases between. CDR3 in amino acids: CASSFAVRQETQYF. For the CDR3, the DNA is TGCGCCAGCAGCTTTGCAGTTAGACAAGAGACCCAGTACTTC.

The CDR3 DNA sequence: TGCGCCAGCAGAGGGACAGGGGACACCGGGGAGCTGTTTTTT. It encodes CASRGTGDTGELFF. The V call is TRBV10-1, the J call TRBJ2-2; 10 bases fit TRBD1. The trim removed 6 bases at V and 3 bases at J, leaving 1 base unmatched. The CDR3 has 14 amino acids. Germline V gives CDR1 WNHNN, CDR2 SYGVQD (reference sequence).

The rearrangement uses TRBV30 and TRBJ2-5, with 8 bases lining up with TRBD2. The CDR3 runs to 14 residues. The germline V gene has CDR1 GTSNPN and CDR2 SVGIG (reference sequence). The J segment lost 3 bases and the V segment lost 4 bases, leaving 7 bases of the junction unmatched. The CDR3 nucleotides read TGTGCCTGGAAAGTAAGCGGGGGAAAAGAGACCCAGTACTTC. It encodes CAWKVSGGKETQYF.

With respect to this clone: The junction differs from germline at one of its ends, possibly a read error. This specimen includes other DNA sequences encoding the same CDR3. This sequence joins TRBV5-1 and TRBJ1-4; 7 bases are a match to TRBD1. This CDR3 is 16 amino acids long. CDR1 is SGHRS and CDR2 is YFSETQ in the germline V gene. Here the CDR3 reads CASSLEQGLANEKLFF. In DNA form, the CDR3 reads TGTGCCAGCAGCTTGGAACAGGGGCTGGCTAATGAAAAACTGTTTTTT.

The chain carries TRBV7-9 and TRBJ2-7, with 7 bases aligning to TRBD2. CDR3 length: 16 residues. Unmatched junction bases numbered 6, after V lost 1 base and J lost 0 bases. CDR1 SEHNR and CDR2 FQNEAQ come from the germline V gene (reference sequence). CDR3 protein: CASSLVFGGSSYEQYF. The CDR3 DNA sequence: TGTGCCAGCAGCTTAGTTTTCGGGGGGAGCTCCTACGAGCAGTACTTC.

The chain recombines TRBV9 with TRBJ1-1; D possibly corresponds to TRBD1 (5 bases). V lost 0 bases to trimming and J lost 7 bases, with 16 bases between them. The germline CDR1 and CDR2 sequences are SGDLS and YYNGEE. The CDR3 runs 15 residues. CDR3 nucleotides: TGTGCCAGCAGCGTAGTCGTGGGGCTGATGGGTGAAGCTTTCTTT. Translation gives CASSVVVGLMGEAFF.

The rearrangement links TRBV6-1 to TRBJ1-2; TRBD1 matches 9 bases. The V gene's germline CDR1 is MNHNS and CDR2 SASEGT. This CDR3 contains 14 residues. The ends lost 8 bases at V and 4 bases at J; junction bases unmatched: 8. The CDR3 loop reads CASPGQGRSYGYTF. The CDR3 DNA sequence: TGTGCCAGCCCGGGACAGGGAAGGAGCTATGGCTACACCTTC.

This clone appeared a single time. This chain connects TRBV11-3 to TRBJ1-1; D is perhaps TRBD1 (5 bases). In germline, CDR1 is SGHNT, CDR2 YENEEA. CDR3 size: 14 residues. The V and J ends lost 5 bases and 3 bases respectively, with 13 bases between them. The CDR3 sequence: CASSQSWGDTEAFF. CDR3 DNA: TGTGCCAGCAGCCAATCATGGGGGGACACTGAAGCTTTCTTT.

This clone was seen just once. The chain recombines TRBV25-1 with TRBJ1-2; D is undetermined. The CDR3 loop spans 13 amino acids. V lost 5 bases to trimming and J lost 8 bases, with 15 bases between them. Germline V gene lookup returns CDR1 MGHDK and CDR2 SYGVNS. CDR3 region: CASSPSGGRGYTF. Here the CDR3 DNA reads TGTGCCAGCAGTCCCTCGGGTGGCCGCGGCTACACCTTC.

This rearrangement joins TRBV11-2 to TRBJ1-2; 7 positions agree with TRBD1. V shed 0 bases and J 5 bases; nucleotides not matched to a gene: 9. Germline loops: CDR1 SGHAT, CDR2 FQNNGV. The CDR3 covers 16 residues. CDR3 residues: CASSLDLTGAGYGYTF. The CDR3 coding sequence is TGTGCCAGCAGCTTAGATCTCACAGGGGCGGGATATGGCTACACCTTC.

This chain connects TRBV5-1 to TRBJ2-5; the match to TRBD1 covers 8 bases. The CDR3 has 14 residues. Per the germline V gene, CDR1 is SGHRS and CDR2 is YFSETQ. V trimming: 4 bases; J trimming: 5 bases; junction bases outside the gene matches: 7. The CDR3 DNA is TGCGCCAGCAGCACCGGGACAGGTGGGGAGACCCAGTACTTC. It is translated as CASSTGTGGETQYF.

This sequence joins TRBV23-1 and TRBJ2-4, with D perhaps matching TRBD2 (5 bases). TRBV23-1 is identified as an open reading frame with a role that is uncertain. This CDR3 region has 17 residues. V gave up 1 base and J gave up 1 base, with 14 bases separating them. CDR3 DNA: TGCGCCAGCAGTCAATTTGAGGGAATTAGGGCCAAAAACATTCAGTACTTC. It encodes CASSQFEGIRAKNIQYF.

This clone has more than one count but fewer than ten. The V and J genes are TRBV18 and TRBJ1-1; D might be TRBD1 (6 bases). Looked up from germline, CDR1 is KGHSH and CDR2 is LQKENI. The CDR3 extends over 15 amino acids. Trimming shortened V by 3 bases and J by 2 bases, and 13 bases separated the two germline ends. This CDR3 reads CASSPLPGTNTEAFF. The CDR3 region has the DNA TGTGCCAGCTCACCCTTACCCGGGACAAACACTGAAGCTTTCTTT.

The rearrangement uses TRBV10-2 and TRBJ1-2; TRBD1 matches 9 bases. CDR1 WSHSY and CDR2 SAAADI come from the germline V gene. V lost 7 bases, J lost 5 bases, and 5 bases stayed unmatched. The CDR3 is made up of 13 amino acids. This CDR3 reads CASTDRGGYGYTF. The CDR3 bases are TGCGCCAGCACGGACAGGGGAGGTTATGGCTACACCTTC.

This rearrangement joins TRBV20-1 to TRBJ2-7; unclear D gene. From germline, CDR1 is DFQATT and CDR2 SNEGSKA (reference sequence). The CDR3 has 10 residues. Trimming left V 6 bases short and J 6 bases short, with 9 bases between. The CDR3 here is CSAFLGEQYF. CDR3 in DNA: TGCAGTGCATTCCTCGGCGAGCAGTACTTC.

The chain recombines TRBV29-1 with TRBJ1-1, with TRBD1 matching 7 bases. The length of the CDR3 is 15 residues. J lost 5 bases, V lost 7 bases, and 16 bases had no gene match. The germline V gene has CDR1 SQVTM and CDR2 ANQGSEA. The CDR3 DNA sequence: TGCAGCGCCGGACAAATAAGGACAGGAAGGACTGAAGCTTTCTTT. Residues: CSAGQIRTGRTEAFF.